The 15 T cell receptor beta chains in this list originate from one sample, sequenced in a study of early T cells in non-severe SARS-CoV-2 infection. TCRdb processed the 5' RACE reads anew with MiXCR; each CDR3 protein has one entry. The repertoire holds fewer than 120,000 distinct CDR3 sequences, with around 12% as singletons. The sequencing here drew on whole blood, taken at baseline. The receptors here all came from an adult who was a healthcare worker with PCR-confirmed SARS-CoV-2 infection or an uninfected control (not recorded which).

This clonotype was seen only a few times. This chain connects TRBV20-1 to TRBJ2-2; 10 bases fit TRBD2. Germline V gene data show CDR1 as DFQATT and CDR2 as SNEGSKA (reference sequence). Trimming removed 0 bases from V and 6 bases from J; junction bases left unmatched: 10. The CDR3 is made up of 17 amino acids. CDR3 in amino acids: CSARDPRLAGMAGELFF. In nucleotides, the CDR3 is TGCAGTGCTAGAGACCCTAGACTAGCGGGTATGGCCGGGGAGCTGTTTTTT.

The rearrangement joins TRBV7-9 to TRBJ2-2; TRBD1 is a possible D gene (6 bases). The CDR3 runs 14 residues. Trimming removed 5 bases from V and 2 bases from J, with 9 bases in between. The V gene's germline CDR1 is SEHNR and CDR2 FQNEAQ (reference sequence). The CDR3 DNA sequence: TGTGCCAGCAGCCGGACAGCCAACACCGGGGAGCTGTTTTTT. Translated: CASSRTANTGELFF. Variable domain in full (rest from reference TRBV7-9 and TRBJ2-2): DTGVSQNPRHKITKRGQNVTFRCDPISEHNRLYWYRQTLGQGPEFLTYFQNEAQLEKSRLLSDRFSAERPKGSFSTLEIQRTEQGDSAMYLCASSRTANTGELFFGEGSRLTVL.

The genes are TRBV18 and TRBJ1-2; a possible D gene is TRBD1 (6 bases). CDR3 length: 14 residues. The V end lost 3 bases, the J end lost 7 bases, and 15 bases lay between the germline ends. Germline V CDR1 and CDR2: KGHSH, LQKENI. CDR3 residues: CASSPTGGRSGYTF. The CDR3 DNA follows: TGTGCCAGCTCACCCACCGGGGGGCGGAGTGGCTACACCTTC.

This clonotype was counted a few times. The genes are TRBV27 and TRBJ2-7; a weak D match, TRBD1 (6 bases). Trimming removed 4 bases at V and 5 bases at J, with 12 bases between. Germline assignment: CDR1 MNHEY and CDR2 SMNVEV (reference sequence). The CDR3 sequence is 13 residues long. CDR3 coding DNA: TGTGCCAGCAGTTACAGGGTAATGGACGAGCAGTACTTC. Translating it yields CASSYRVMDEQYF.

The rearrangement uses TRBV24-1 and TRBJ2-2; TRBD1 aligns across 11 bases. After removal of 9 bases from V and 6 bases from J, the junction contained 8 bases not matched to a gene. The CDR3 loop spans 15 amino acids. Germline CDR1 KGHDR, CDR2 SFDVKD. This CDR3 reads CATSPQGQGAGELFF. The CDR3 DNA is TGTGCCACCTCGCCCCAGGGACAGGGGGCCGGGGAGCTGTTTTTT.

This clonotype was detected many times. This chain uses TRBV6-1 with TRBJ2-1; no firm D call. Per the germline V gene, CDR1 is MNHNS and CDR2 is SASEGT. Trimming took off 3 bases at V and 4 bases at J, with 7 bases between the two ends. The CDR3 is 13 residues long. The CDR3 loop reads CASSDAAYNEQFF. The CDR3 nucleotides are TGTGCCAGCAGTGACGCTGCTTACAATGAGCAGTTCTTC.

J is TRBJ2-7 and V is TRBV18; a weak D match, TRBD1 (5 bases). CDR1 is KGHSH, CDR2 LQKENI, per germline. V lost 4 bases to trimming and J lost 1 base, with 14 bases between them. This CDR3 has 15 amino acids. CDR3 nucleotides: TGTGCCAGCTCACTCTCGACAGTTCGATCCTACGAGCAGTACTTC. It is translated as CASSLSTVRSYEQYF.

The J gene is TRBJ2-5, the V gene TRBV9; D uncertain. Trimming cost V 0 bases and J 5 bases, with 8 bases left between them. This CDR3 region has 13 residues. Germline V gene data show CDR1 as SGDLS and CDR2 as YYNGEE. The CDR3 reads CASSVGQRETQYF. CDR3 DNA sequence: TGTGCCAGCAGCGTAGGTCAGCGCGAGACCCAGTACTTC. The full variable domain, completed using reference TRBV9 and TRBJ2-5, is DSGVTQTPKHLITATGQRVTLRCSPRSGDLSVYWYQQSLDQGLQFLIQYYNGEERAKGNILERFSAQQFPDLHSELNLSSLELGDSALYFCASSVGQRETQYFGPGTRLLVL.

This clonotype was picked up a small number of times. J is TRBJ1-2 and V is TRBV4-1; no reliable D call. The CDR3 consists of 16 residues. Germline CDR1 and CDR2: MGHRA and YSYEKL. V lost 1 base and J 5 bases, leaving 17 bases between the germline ends. The CDR3 loop reads CASSQATSTVRYGYTF. In DNA form, the CDR3 reads TGCGCCAGCAGCCAAGCGACTAGTACCGTTAGGTATGGCTACACCTTC.

The chain carries TRBV5-1 and TRBJ2-3; no clear D gene. The germline V and J ends were trimmed by 4 bases and 6 bases, with 15 bases remaining between them. This CDR3 spans 14 amino acids. Germline V lookup: CDR1 SGHRS, CDR2 YFSETQ. The CDR3 bases are TGCGCCAGCAGCGGTGGAGTAAATGGGGATACGCAGTATTTT. Protein: CASSGGVNGDTQYF.

This clonotype was observed at least ten times. This chain connects TRBV29-1 to TRBJ2-1; no definite D call. Germline values: CDR1 SQVTM, CDR2 ANQGSEA. Trimming removed 6 bases from V and 0 bases from J, with 15 bases in between. This CDR3 region has 15 residues. CDR3 nucleotides: TGCAGCGTCCCGTATACCGGTGGCTCCTACAATGAGCAGTTCTTC. This translates into CSVPYTGGSYNEQFF.

This clonotype turned up a few times. The J gene is TRBJ2-1, the V gene TRBV30; 11 positions match TRBD2. The V gene's germline CDR1 is GTSNPN and CDR2 SVGIG (reference sequence). The CDR3 spans 17 residues. The trim removed 3 bases at V and 0 bases at J, leaving 7 bases unmatched. The CDR3 DNA reads TGTGCCTGGAGGACTTGGGGACTAGCGGACTCCTACAATGAGCAGTTCTTC. Translating it yields CAWRTWGLADSYNEQFF.

This clonotype was recorded many times. The chain combines TRBV2 with TRBJ1-5; D ambiguous. This CDR3 has 15 residues. Germline V gives CDR1 SNHLY, CDR2 FYNNEI. V shed 4 bases and J shed 2 bases, with 12 bases lying between them. CDR3 region: CASSGLGFGNQPQHF. In nucleotides, the CDR3 is TGTGCCAGCAGTGGGTTAGGGTTCGGCAATCAGCCCCAGCATTTT.

A few counts support this clonotype. This chain connects TRBV11-2 to TRBJ1-1; D is unresolved. The CDR3 spans 14 residues. Germline values: CDR1 SGHAT, CDR2 FQNNGV. V was shortened by 1 base and J by 4 bases, with 10 bases between the two germline ends. The CDR3 DNA follows: TGTGCCAGCAGCTTAGTAACGCTGGGCACTGAAGCTTTCTTT. The encoded protein is CASSLVTLGTEAFF.

This clonotype appeared a few times. The V gene is TRBV18, the J gene TRBJ2-7, with D possibly matching TRBD2 (6 bases). Germline V lookup: CDR1 KGHSH, CDR2 LQKENI. Trimming pared 2 bases from V and 5 bases from J, leaving 13 bases between. This CDR3 has 14 residues. CDR3 coding DNA: TGTGCCAGCTCACCAGTGGGTAGCGGCCACGAGCAGTACTTC. Its translation: CASSPVGSGHEQYF.